Included here is one T cell receptor beta chain sequence, with context. Antigen unknown. This sample is part of a study of cytomegalovirus exposure and HLA in healthy donors. Study results and limitations: After further analysis at a later stage, roughly 16,000 TCR beta sequences were associated with HLA alleles at 0.05 false discovery rate. Specificity of three CMV-associated chains for CMV antigens was verified in vitro.

13 Jbeta primers and 60 Vbeta primers were used for the PCR. Repertoires were generated with immunoSEQ multiplex PCR, while TCRdb's copy carries only in-frame clones and drops some. Of about 150,000 clones in the sample, roughly 85% were seen once. The junction had 3 bases not matched to a gene; V was cut back by 1 base and J by 10 bases. CDR1 and CDR2 from the germline V gene are LGHNA and YSLEER. The CDR3 runs to 12 residues. The sequence derives from a woman younger than 45 in good health and CMV-seronegative. Sequences were obtained from PBMCs. This chain uses TRBV4-3 with TRBJ1-1; 7 positions match TRBD1. The CDR3 DNA sequence: TGCGCCAGCAGCCAAGTACAGGGGATAGCTTTCTTT. Its translation: CASSQVQGIAFF.